The source of this TCR beta chain is a study of shared clonotypes between healthy human individuals. As for this clone: The antigen remains undetermined.

Data came from immunoSEQ multiplex PCR; TCRdb stores just in-frame clones and leaves some out. The sample comprises approximately 590,000 clones, 95% of which are singletons, and over 0.09% rests with the top ten. V trimming: 1 base; J trimming: 0 bases; junction bases outside the gene matches: 15. Germline lookup yields CDR1 MDHEN and CDR2 SYDVKM. The CDR3 sequence is 20 residues long. Findings of the study overall: Clonotypes shared by all four donors outscored non-shared clonotypes in generation probability.

Cells designated naive CD8 were CD45RO-negative and were positively selected for CCR7, with terminally differentiated effector memory CD45RA+ cells excluded. The sequenced sample consisted of naive CD8+ T cells sorted from blood. V is TRBV28 and J is TRBJ1-1; 9 bases map to TRBD1. The TCR was taken from a woman aged 25 to 39 in good health. Written as DNA, the CDR3 is TGTGCCAGCAGTTTATTTTGGGGGGGACAGGGCGCTCGAGTGAACACTGAAGCTTTCTTT. Its protein is CASSLFWGGQGARVNTEAFF.